A single sample gave rise to the 25 T cell receptor beta chains below, sequenced in a study of blood T cell repertoires in COVID-19. Generated by immunoSEQ multiplex PCR, the TCRdb table keeps only in-frame clones and is missing some. The sample holds some 290,000 clones, about 90% seen once. The specimen was peripheral blood. Every receptor here comes from a woman in her twenties or thirties with COVID-19, enrolled during active disease.

The chain joins TRBV27 to TRBJ1-5; 9 bases are shared with TRBD1. Germline V gene data show CDR1 as MNHEY and CDR2 as SMNVEV (reference sequence). The CDR3 is 13 amino acids. V lost 6 bases to trimming and J lost 6 bases; unmatched junction nucleotides: 3. In DNA form, the CDR3 reads TGTGCCAGCAGAGGACAGGGGATTCAGCCCCAGCATTTT. Translated: CASRGQGIQPQHF.

The J gene is TRBJ2-1, the V gene TRBV25-1; TRBD2 matches 7 bases. The CDR3 has 14 residues. The V segment lost 10 bases and the J segment 5 bases; nucleotides outside the gene matches: 11. Germline loops: CDR1 MGHDK, CDR2 SYGVNS. The CDR3 region is CATKRTSAHNEQFF. CDR3 nucleotides: TGTGCCACCAAAAGAACTAGCGCCCACAATGAGCAGTTCTTC.

With regard to this clone: The same CDR3 also results from other DNA sequences found in this sample. The gene calls are TRBV27 and TRBJ1-1; D uncertain. V lost 2 bases, J lost 0 bases, and 7 bases lay in between. The CDR3 sequence is 14 residues long. Germline CDR1 is MNHEY and CDR2 is SMNVEV (reference sequence). The CDR3 reads CASSLGGVNTEAFF. The CDR3 DNA reads TGTGCCAGCAGTTTAGGTGGAGTGAACACTGAAGCTTTCTTT.

This clone has just a few counts. This CDR3 is also generated by other DNA sequences in the sample. This sequence joins TRBV3-1 (or the pseudogene TRBV3-2) and TRBJ1-1; D is possibly TRBD1 (5 bases). Deletions cut 0 bases from V and 1 base from J, with 6 bases between. The V gene's germline CDR1 is LGHDT and CDR2 YNNKEL (reference sequence). The CDR3 sequence is 14 residues long. CDR3 sequence: CASSQETENTEAFF. CDR3 DNA sequence: TGTGCCAGCAGCCAAGAGACAGAGAACACTGAAGCTTTCTTT.

V is TRBV6-5 and J is TRBJ2-1; 10 bases align to TRBD2. The CDR3 extends over 14 amino acids. Per germline, CDR1 MNHEY and CDR2 SVGAGI. Trimming took 5 bases from V and 10 from J; bases not matched to a gene: 8. CDR3 nucleotide sequence: TGTGCCAGCAGTCTTCTAGCGGGAGTCCGGGAGCAGTTCTTC. It codes for CASSLLAGVREQFF.

The chain links TRBV5-6 to TRBJ1-2; 8 nucleotides match TRBD1. CDR3 size: 13 residues. Per the germline V gene, CDR1 is SGHDT and CDR2 is YYEEEE. Unmatched junction bases numbered 6, after V lost 4 bases and J lost 7 bases. The CDR3 coding sequence is TGTGCCAGCAGCCTGGGACAGGTCGGTGGCTACACCTTC. Its protein is CASSLGQVGGYTF.

V usage is TRBV27 and J usage is TRBJ2-3; a weak D match, TRBD1 (6 bases). CDR3 length: 14 residues. Trimming took off 8 bases at V and 3 bases at J, with 15 bases between the two ends. CDR1 is MNHEY, CDR2 SMNVEV, per germline (reference sequence). As DNA, the CDR3 is TGTGCCAGCCGAGGGGGTTTCGAGACAGATACGCAGTATTTT. It translates to CASRGGFETDTQYF.

The chain carries TRBV19 and TRBJ1-2; TRBD1 matches at 10 bases. CDR1 and CDR2 from the germline V gene are LNHDA and SQIVND (reference sequence). The length of the CDR3 is 15 residues. V lost 7 bases to trimming and J lost 5 bases; unmatched junction nucleotides: 10. CDR3 amino acids: CASTSGDRGWYGYTF. Written as DNA, the CDR3 is TGTGCCAGTACCTCCGGGGACAGGGGTTGGTATGGCTACACCTTC.

V gene TRBV4-2 combines with J gene TRBJ1-1; no clear D gene. Germline assignment: CDR1 LGHNA and CDR2 YNFKEQ. V shed 1 base and J shed 7 bases, with 13 bases lying between them. The CDR3 runs to 14 residues. The CDR3 bases are TGTGCCAGCAGCCAAGGGTTGTCACAGAATGAAGCTTTCTTT. It codes for CASSQGLSQNEAFF.

The V gene is TRBV6-1, the J gene TRBJ1-5; D call uncertain. This CDR3 has 16 residues. With 0 bases removed from V and 0 bases from J, the gap between germline ends came to 9 bases. Per germline, CDR1 MNHNS and CDR2 SASEGT. The CDR3 reads CASSEAQRISNQPQHF. As DNA, the CDR3 is TGTGCCAGCAGTGAAGCGCAGAGGATTAGCAATCAGCCCCAGCATTTT.

This sequence joins TRBV30 and TRBJ2-7; 7 nucleotides align to TRBD1. Trimming cost V 3 bases and J 1 base; bases outside gene matches: 9. CDR1 GTSNPN and CDR2 SVGIG come from the germline V gene (reference sequence). The CDR3 spans 15 residues. CDR3 amino acids: CAWSLGQVNSYEQYF. The CDR3 bases are TGTGCCTGGAGCCTTGGACAGGTTAATTCCTACGAGCAGTACTTC.

The V gene is TRBV9, the J gene TRBJ2-3; 7 bases line up with TRBD2. From germline, CDR1 is SGDLS and CDR2 YYNGEE. The CDR3 contains 14 residues. J was trimmed by 3 bases and V by 4 bases; bases with no gene match: 5. CDR3 coding DNA: TGTGCCAGCAGCATACTAGCGTGGACAGATACGCAGTATTTT. This encodes CASSILAWTDTQYF.

The V call is TRBV2, the J call TRBJ1-1; D is uncertain. Germline V gives CDR1 SNHLY, CDR2 FYNNEI. V was shortened by 3 bases and J by 0 bases, with 11 bases between the two germline ends. This CDR3 is 15 amino acids long. The CDR3: CASSEVGVMNTEAFF. DNA of the CDR3: TGTGCCAGCAGTGAGGTCGGAGTAATGAACACTGAAGCTTTCTTT. The full variable domain, in which reference TRBV2 and TRBJ1-1 provide the parts outside the CDR3, is EPEVTQTPSHQVTQMGQEVILRCVPISNHLYFYWYRQILGQKVEFLVSFYNNEISEKSEIFDDQFSVERPDGSNFTLKIRSTKLEDSAMYFCASSEVGVMNTEAFFGQGTRLTVV.

The chain is built from TRBV6-4 and TRBJ2-5, with 8 bases fitting TRBD2. The CDR3 runs to 16 residues. CDR1 is MRHNA, CDR2 SNTAGT, per germline. Unmatched junction bases numbered 14, after V lost 6 bases and J lost 5 bases. The CDR3 spells CASRYSGGAEGETQYF. The CDR3 region has the DNA TGTGCCAGCAGGTACTCGGGAGGGGCGGAGGGGGAGACCCAGTACTTC.

This clone was detected once. V and J are TRBV6-5 and TRBJ2-2, with D maybe TRBD2 (5 bases). V lost 6 bases to trimming and J lost 5 bases, with 13 bases between them. Germline V lookup: CDR1 MNHEY, CDR2 SVGAGI. The CDR3 runs 14 residues. This CDR3 is CASSYAPGTGELFF. CDR3 sequence (DNA): TGTGCCAGCAGCTACGCCCCGGGGACCGGGGAGCTGTTTTTT.

Of note for this clone: This same CDR3 is encoded by further DNA sequences in the sample. The DNA for the CDR3 is TGTGCCAGCAGTGAGGGCGGAAGCTCCTACAATGAGCAGTTCTTC. Amino acid sequence: CASSEGGSSYNEQFF. The chain combines TRBV6-2 or TRBV6-3 with TRBJ2-1; D perhaps matches TRBD2 (5 bases). Germline CDR1 reads MNHEY; CDR2 reads SVGEGT. This CDR3 has 15 residues. V shed 5 bases and J shed 0 bases, with 11 bases lying between them.

The chain joins TRBV5-1 to TRBJ2-5; TRBD2 matches 8 bases. The CDR3 totals 15 residues. V trimming: 2 bases; J trimming: 5 bases; junction bases outside the gene matches: 8. Germline CDR1 reads SGHRS; CDR2 reads YFSETQ. The CDR3, as DNA: TGCGCCAGCAGCTTTATTAGCGGGAACTCGGAGACCCAGTACTTC. This translates into CASSFISGNSETQYF.

The rearrangement links TRBV19 to TRBJ1-1, with TRBD1 identical over 9 bases. The V segment lost 4 bases and the J segment 4 bases; nucleotides outside the gene matches: 4. The CDR3 extends over 14 amino acids. CDR1 LNHDA and CDR2 SQIVND come from the germline V gene (reference sequence). In DNA form, the CDR3 reads TGTGCCAGTAGTAGCCGACAGGGGGGCACTGAAGCTTTCTTT. This encodes CASSSRQGGTEAFF.

The CDR3 protein is CASSLRTGGRGYTF. The CDR3 coding sequence is TGTGCCAGCAGTCTCCGGACAGGGGGTCGTGGCTACACCTTC. V usage is TRBV27 and J usage is TRBJ1-2; 10 bases match TRBD1. CDR1 is MNHEY and CDR2 is SMNVEV in the germline V gene (reference sequence). The CDR3 consists of 14 residues. The trim removed 5 bases at V and 7 bases at J, leaving 7 bases unmatched.

This chain connects TRBV5-4 to TRBJ2-2; 8 bases are a match to TRBD2. V dropped 1 base and J dropped 4; count of bases not matched to a gene: 6. This CDR3 spans 16 amino acids. Germline-derived CDR1 and CDR2 are SGHNT and YYREEE (reference sequence). The CDR3 loop reads CASSLKRLASTGELFF. The CDR3 DNA reads TGTGCCAGCAGCTTGAAGAGACTAGCGAGCACCGGGGAGCTGTTTTTT. The full variable domain, rest sourced from reference TRBV5-4 and TRBJ2-2, is ETGVTQSPTHLIKTRGQQVTLRCSSQSGHNTVSWYQQALGQGPQFIFQYYREEENGRGNFPPRFSGLQFPNYSSELNVNALELDDSALYLCASSLKRLASTGELFFGEGSRLTVL.

The chain links TRBV21-1 to TRBJ2-3; the tabulated D call, TRBD2, remains unverified against the DNA. TRBV21-1 is termed a pseudogene. The CDR3 is 12 residues long. The CDR3 DNA follows: TGTGCCAGCAGCCAGAGGTGGGATACGCAGTATTTT. As protein: CASSQRWDTQYF.

This chain links TRBV28 with TRBJ2-3, with 11 bases matching TRBD2. CDR3 length: 15 residues. After removal of 7 bases from V and 5 bases from J, the junction contained 8 bases not matched to a gene. Germline lookup yields CDR1 MDHEN and CDR2 SYDVKM. This CDR3 reads CASTLLAGVGDTQYF. The CDR3 nucleotides are TGTGCCAGCACCTTACTAGCGGGAGTTGGAGATACGCAGTATTTT.

The V call is TRBV10-3, the J call TRBJ2-1, with TRBD2 matching 11 bases. CDR1 and CDR2 (germline): ENHRY, SYGVKD. The CDR3 consists of 16 residues. Trimming removed 4 bases from V and 5 bases from J; junction bases left unmatched: 7. DNA of the CDR3: TGTGCCATCAGTGCGGGGACTAGCGGAGCCCACAATGAGCAGTTCTTC. It translates to CAISAGTSGAHNEQFF.

The rearrangement links TRBV7-2 to TRBJ2-7; D uncertain. This CDR3 is built from 14 residues. V was trimmed by 3 bases and J by 5 bases, leaving 14 bases between them. Per germline, CDR1 SGHTA and CDR2 FQGNSA. CDR3 nucleotide sequence: TGTGCCAGCAGCTTCGCTAGGCCGTCGCACGAGCAGTACTTC. This gives the protein CASSFARPSHEQYF.

The chain recombines TRBV24-1 with TRBJ2-7; 7 bases map to TRBD2. The junction had 5 bases not matched to a gene; V was cut back by 0 bases and J by 4 bases. The CDR3 runs to 15 residues. Germline V lookup: CDR1 KGHDR, CDR2 SFDVKD. The CDR3 spells CATSDLVSGLYEQYF. CDR3 bases: TGTGCCACCAGTGATTTGGTTAGCGGGCTATACGAGCAGTACTTC.